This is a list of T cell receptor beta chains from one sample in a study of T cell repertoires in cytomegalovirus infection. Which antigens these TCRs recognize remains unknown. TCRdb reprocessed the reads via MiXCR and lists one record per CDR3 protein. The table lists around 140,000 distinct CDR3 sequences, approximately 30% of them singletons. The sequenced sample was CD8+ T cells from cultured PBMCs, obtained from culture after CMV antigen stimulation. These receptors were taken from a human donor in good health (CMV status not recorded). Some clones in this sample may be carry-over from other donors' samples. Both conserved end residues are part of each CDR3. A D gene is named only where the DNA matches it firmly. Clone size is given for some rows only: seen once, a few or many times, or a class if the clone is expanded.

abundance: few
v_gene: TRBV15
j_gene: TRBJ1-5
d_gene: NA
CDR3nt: TGTGCCACCAGCAGAGGGGGGGCGAGCCAGCCCCAGCATTTT
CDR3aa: CATSRGGASQPQHF

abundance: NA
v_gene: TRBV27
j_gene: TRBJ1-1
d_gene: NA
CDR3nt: TGTGCCAGCAGTTTGGCTGTGGGGGGCTTGAACACTGAAGCTTTCTTT
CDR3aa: CASSLAVGGLNTEAFF

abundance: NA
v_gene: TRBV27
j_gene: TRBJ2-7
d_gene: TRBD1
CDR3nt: TGTGCCAGCAGTCCCACCGGGACAGGGAGCGACGAGCAGTACTTC
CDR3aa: CASSPTGTGSDEQYF

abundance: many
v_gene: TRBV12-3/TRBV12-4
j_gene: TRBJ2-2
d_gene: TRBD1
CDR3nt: TGTGCCAGCAGTTTAGAGCTTGACAGGGGTCACACCGGGGAGCTGTTTTTT
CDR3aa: CASSLELDRGHTGELFF

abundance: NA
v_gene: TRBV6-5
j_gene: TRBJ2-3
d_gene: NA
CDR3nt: TGTGCCAGCAGTGACGTGGCAGGGGGCACAGATACGCAGTATTTT
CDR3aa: CASSDVAGGTDTQYF

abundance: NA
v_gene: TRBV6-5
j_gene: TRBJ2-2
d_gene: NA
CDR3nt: TGTGCCAGCAGTTATAGGTCGGGTACCGGGGAGCTGTTTTTT
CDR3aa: CASSYRSGTGELFF

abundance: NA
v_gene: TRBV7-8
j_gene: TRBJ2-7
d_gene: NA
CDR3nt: TGTGCCAGCAGCTTAGTGAGGGTCCACTCCTACGAGCAGTACTTC
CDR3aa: CASSLVRVHSYEQYF

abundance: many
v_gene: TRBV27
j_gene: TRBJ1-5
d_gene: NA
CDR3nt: TGTGCCAGCAGTTTCTGGGGTCAGCCCCAGCATTTT
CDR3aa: CASSFWGQPQHF

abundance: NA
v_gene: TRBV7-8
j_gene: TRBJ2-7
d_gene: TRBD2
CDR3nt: TGTGCCAGCAGCTTAAGGCGAGCGGGGCTCTCCTACGAGCAGTACTTC
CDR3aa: CASSLRRAGLSYEQYF

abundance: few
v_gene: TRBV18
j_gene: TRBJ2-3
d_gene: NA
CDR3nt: TGTGCCAGCTCACCACCTTTAGATACGCAGTATTTT
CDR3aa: CASSPPLDTQYF

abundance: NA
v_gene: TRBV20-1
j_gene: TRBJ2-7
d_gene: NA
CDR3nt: TGCAGTGCTCACCCGGGACGTGGGGTGGAGCAGTACTTC
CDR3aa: CSAHPGRGVEQYF

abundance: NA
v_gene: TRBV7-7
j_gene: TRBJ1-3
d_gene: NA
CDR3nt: TGTGCCAGCAGCCCCCACAGACCCCGTCCGAACACCATATATTTT
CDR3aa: CASSPHRPRPNTIYF

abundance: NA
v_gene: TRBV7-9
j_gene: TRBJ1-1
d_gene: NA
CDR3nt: TGTGCCGGGGGAGTGGTGAACACTGAAGCTTTCTTT
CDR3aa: CAGGVVNTEAFF

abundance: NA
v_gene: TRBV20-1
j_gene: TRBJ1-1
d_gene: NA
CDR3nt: TGCAGTGCTAGGTTTAGGGGGGTGAACACTGAAGCTTTCTTT
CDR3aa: CSARFRGVNTEAFF

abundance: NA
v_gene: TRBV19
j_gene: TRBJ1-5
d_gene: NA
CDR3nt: TGTGCCAGTAGTATATGGGTGTTCCCAAATCAGCCCCAGCATTTT
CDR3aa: CASSIWVFPNQPQHF

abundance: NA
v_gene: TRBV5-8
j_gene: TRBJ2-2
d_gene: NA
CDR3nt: TGTGCCAGCAGCTTGGCACTGTTTGGCGCCGGGGAGCTGTTTTTT
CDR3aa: CASSLALFGAGELFF

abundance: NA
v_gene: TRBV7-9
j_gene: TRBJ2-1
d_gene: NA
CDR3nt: TGTGCCAGCAGCGCGCGGTCGAGCGCACCCAATGAGCAGTTCTTC
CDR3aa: CASSARSSAPNEQFF

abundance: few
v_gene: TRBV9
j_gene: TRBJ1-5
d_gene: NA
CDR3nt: TGTGCCAGCAGCGTGGGGGATGGAAATCAGCCCCAGCATTTT
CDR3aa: CASSVGDGNQPQHF

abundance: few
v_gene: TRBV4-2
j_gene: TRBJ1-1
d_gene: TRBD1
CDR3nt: TGTGCCAGCAGCCGCCTACAGGGGAGGGCGAACACTGAAGCTTTCTTT
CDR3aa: CASSRLQGRANTEAFF

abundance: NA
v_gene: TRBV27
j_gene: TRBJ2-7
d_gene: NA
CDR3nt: TGTGCCAGCAGTCTCAACCTCGGGGGCGTCTACGAGCAGTACTTC
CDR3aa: CASSLNLGGVYEQYF

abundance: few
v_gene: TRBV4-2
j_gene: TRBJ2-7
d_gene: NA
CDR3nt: TGTGCCAGCAGCCAAGTGGATATCCGGGTGGTTGACCACGAGCAGTACTTC
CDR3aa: CASSQVDIRVVDHEQYF

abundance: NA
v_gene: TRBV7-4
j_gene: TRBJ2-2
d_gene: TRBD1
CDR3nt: TGTGCCAGCAGCTATCCCCAGGGGGCCGGGGAGCTGTTTTTT
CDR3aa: CASSYPQGAGELFF

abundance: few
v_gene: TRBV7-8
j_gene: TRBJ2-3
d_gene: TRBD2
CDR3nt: TGTGCCAGCAGCGCCTGGACTAGCGGGGGGGTAGATACGCAGTATTTT
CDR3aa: CASSAWTSGGVDTQYF

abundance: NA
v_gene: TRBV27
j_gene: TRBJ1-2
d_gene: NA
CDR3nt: TGTGCCGCCGGGAAAGGGGCGATCTATGGCTACACCTTC
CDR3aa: CAAGKGAIYGYTF

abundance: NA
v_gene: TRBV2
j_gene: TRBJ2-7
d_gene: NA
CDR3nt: TGTGCCAGCAGATATGACAGGACTCTCATCCACGAGCAGTACTTC
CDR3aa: CASRYDRTLIHEQYF